These 8 T cell receptor beta chains originate from one sample sequenced in a study of human T cells and chemical hapten exposure (dated by TCRdb to 2020 to 2022). The library was obtained by RACE. TCRdb lists the instrument as NextSeq 500. TCRdb reran the public reads through fastp at Q25 and MiXCR, keeping productive beta chains. Rows with one shared CDR3 protein collapse into an entry with the most common genes and DNA. This sample has roughly 360,000 distinct CDR3 sequences in its table, and more than 4.5% of those were observed once. The ten largest clones represent around 2.3% of the sample. The sample's time point, from its label and the paper: patch test 1, 2 weeks after DPC sensitization. In the paper's terms, the treatment or condition label means: therapeutic diphenylcyclopropenone sensitization with weekly scalp DPC. Sequencing was performed on whole blood, taken in connection with sensitization to the hapten diphenylcyclopropenone (DPC). All receptors come from a woman in her forties or fifties with alopecia areata. Some clones in this sample may be carry-over from other donors' samples.

At least ten counts were recorded for this clonotype. The chain recombines TRBV7-2 with TRBJ1-1, with no clear D. In germline, CDR1 is SGHTA, CDR2 FQGNSA. This CDR3 has 13 amino acids. Deletions cut 1 base from V and 0 bases from J, with 3 bases between. Here the CDR3 reads CASSLVLNTEAFF. The CDR3, as DNA: TGTGCCAGCAGCTTAGTTCTGAACACTGAAGCTTTCTTT.

This clonotype showed up many times. The chain is built from TRBV7-9 and TRBJ2-7; D is possibly TRBD1 or TRBD2 (5 bases each). The CDR3 runs to 14 residues. Trimming shortened V by 5 bases and J by 1 base, and 12 bases separated the two germline ends. Germline lookup yields CDR1 SEHNR and CDR2 FQNEAQ (reference sequence). For the CDR3, the DNA is TGTGCCAGCAGCCGTTGGGACGCTTCCTACGAGCAGTACTTC. Residues: CASSRWDASYEQYF.

The chain couples TRBV28 to TRBJ1-1; no definite D call. Germline lookup yields CDR1 MDHEN and CDR2 SYDVKM. V lost 4 bases and J 4 bases, leaving 16 bases between the germline ends. The CDR3 loop spans 15 amino acids. CDR3 nucleotide sequence: TGTGCCAGCAGTTCCTCAAAGAAAAGGGTCACTGAAGCTTTCTTT. This sequence encodes CASSSSKKRVTEAFF.

This clonotype appeared many times. As DNA, the CDR3 is TGTGCCAGCAGACTCACAGGGAATCCCGCTAATTCACCCCTCCACTTT. Amino acids: CASRLTGNPANSPLHF. V is TRBV7-2 and J is TRBJ1-6, with TRBD1 as a possible D gene (6 bases). Germline V CDR1 and CDR2: SGHTA, FQGNSA. Trimming removed 6 bases at V and 6 bases at J, with 18 bases between. CDR3 size: 16 residues.

This clonotype came up many times. The chain has TRBV20-1 and TRBJ2-2; D gene ambiguous. CDR3 length: 12 residues. The V gene lost 7 bases and the J gene lost 1 base, with 7 bases spanning the gap. The germline V gene has CDR1 DFQATT and CDR2 SNEGSKA (reference sequence). CDR3 sequence: CSVKGNTGELFF. The CDR3 DNA reads TGCAGTGTTAAAGGGAACACCGGGGAGCTGTTTTTT.

This clonotype has at least ten counts. This chain uses TRBV9 with TRBJ2-3; maybe TRBD2 (5 bases). Trimming left V 4 bases short and J 0 bases short, with 9 bases between. CDR1 is SGDLS, CDR2 YYNGEE, per germline. This CDR3 is 14 amino acids long. CDR3 DNA: TGTGCCAGCAGCTCTAGCACAAGCACAGATACGCAGTATTTT. This translates into CASSSSTSTDTQYF.

The table lists this clonotype with many counts. In DNA form, the CDR3 reads TGTGCCAGCAGCTCGCGCGCCGGCGCTGGAAACACCATATATTTT. This encodes CASSSRAGAGNTIYF. V is TRBV7-8 and J is TRBJ1-3; D is unresolved. Germline V gene sequence: CDR1 SGHVS, CDR2 FQNEAQ. CDR3 size: 15 residues. With 4 bases removed from V and 2 bases from J, the gap between germline ends came to 12 bases. Full variable domain (rest looked up from reference TRBV7-8 and TRBJ1-3): GAGVSQSPRYKVAKRGQDVALRCDPISGHVSLFWYQQALGQGPEFLTYFQNEAQLDKSGLPSDRFFAERPEGSVSTLKIQRTQQEDSAVYLCASSSRAGAGNTIYFGEGSWLTVV.

Many counts were recorded for this clonotype. This chain links TRBV7-8 with TRBJ2-2; D call uncertain. This CDR3 region has 15 residues. CDR1 and CDR2 from the germline V gene are SGHVS and FQNEAQ. With 3 bases removed from V and 5 bases from J, the gap between germline ends came to 13 bases. CDR3 sequence: CASSFSDPLTGELFF. The CDR3 bases are TGTGCCAGCAGCTTCTCGGACCCCCTTACCGGGGAGCTGTTTTTT.